The 4 T cell receptor beta chains below were found in one sample sequenced in a study of T cell responses to AZD1222 COVID-19 vaccine. Produced via immunoSEQ multiplex PCR; TCRdb's table is partial and in-frame only. The table lists around 100,000 clones, 85% of them singletons, with 4.5% in the top ten. Specimen: peripheral blood, collected 28 days after the second AZD1222 dose. The receptors stem from an adult who received the AZD1222 COVID-19 vaccine.

The genes are TRBV5-1 and TRBJ1-1; TRBD1 might be the D (5 bases). The CDR3 extends over 16 amino acids. Germline assignment: CDR1 SGHRS and CDR2 YFSETQ. V was trimmed by 0 bases and J by 3 bases, leaving 15 bases between them. The CDR3 region has the DNA TGCGCCAGCAGCTTGGCTAGGGGCATCGGGTACACTGAAGCTTTCTTT. Translated: CASSLARGIGYTEAFF.

V is TRBV11-2 and J is TRBJ1-6, with 7 positions matching TRBD1. V lost 5 bases to trimming and J lost 4 bases; unmatched junction nucleotides: 8. Germline V lookup: CDR1 SGHAT, CDR2 FQNNGV. This CDR3 is 16 amino acids long. CDR3 in amino acids: CASSERDRSYNSPLHF. CDR3 nucleotide sequence: TGTGCCAGCAGCGAGCGGGACAGAAGTTATAATTCACCCCTCCACTTT.

The V and J genes are TRBV5-4 and TRBJ2-7; D possibly corresponds to TRBD2 (6 bases). Trimming stripped 3 bases from V and 6 bases from J, with 19 bases between. Germline values: CDR1 SGHNT, CDR2 YYREEE (reference sequence). This CDR3 comprises 15 residues. The CDR3 DNA reads TGTGCCAGCAGCTCCGGGAGCCGCGCGGTGGGCGAGCAGTACTTC. Encoded protein: CASSSGSRAVGEQYF.

DNA of the CDR3: TGTGCCACCAAGGGACAGCACACTGAAGCTTTCTTT. Protein product: CATKGQHTEAFF. The rearrangement uses TRBV2 and TRBJ1-1; TRBD1 matches at 7 bases. The germline V gene encodes CDR1 SNHLY and CDR2 FYNNEI. Trimming at V came to 10 bases and at J to 3 bases, leaving 5 bases not matched to a gene. CDR3 length: 12 residues.